This record covers a single T cell receptor beta chain. This sample was taken from a study of cytomegalovirus exposure and HLA in healthy donors. PCR primers comprised 60 Vbeta and 13 Jbeta primers. Sequenced by immunoSEQ multiplex PCR; TCRdb stores in-frame clones only, minus some. The sample carries fewer than 200,000 clones, about 77% recorded once. Germline CDR1 SGHTA, CDR2 FQGNSA. The CDR3 contains 14 residues. V dropped 5 bases and J dropped 2 bases, with 13 bases sitting between them. This chain links TRBV7-2 with TRBJ2-7; the D gene is possibly TRBD1 (6 bases). The origin of this receptor is a woman in her thirties or forties in good health and CMV-seropositive. Sequenced material: PBMCs. Here the CDR3 reads CASSTDRSTYEQYF. The CDR3 DNA reads TGTGCCAGCAGCACCGACAGGAGTACCTACGAGCAGTACTTC.